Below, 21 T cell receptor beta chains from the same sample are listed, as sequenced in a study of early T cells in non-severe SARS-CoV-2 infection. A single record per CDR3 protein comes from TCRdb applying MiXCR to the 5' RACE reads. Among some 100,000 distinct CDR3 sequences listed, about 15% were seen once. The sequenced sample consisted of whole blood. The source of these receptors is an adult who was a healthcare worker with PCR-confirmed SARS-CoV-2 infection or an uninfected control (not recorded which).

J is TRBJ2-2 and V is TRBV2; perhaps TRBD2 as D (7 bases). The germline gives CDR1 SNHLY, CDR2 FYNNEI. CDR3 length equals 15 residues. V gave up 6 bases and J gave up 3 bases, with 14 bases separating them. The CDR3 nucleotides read TGTGCCAGCAGGAGAACAGGGAGGGACACCGGGGAGCTGTTTTTT. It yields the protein CASRRTGRDTGELFF.

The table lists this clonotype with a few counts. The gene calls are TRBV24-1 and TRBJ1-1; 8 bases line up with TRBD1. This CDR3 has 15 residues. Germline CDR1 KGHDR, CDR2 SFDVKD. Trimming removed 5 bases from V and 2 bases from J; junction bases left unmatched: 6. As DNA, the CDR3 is TGTGCCACCAGTGGAACCGCAGGGGGCAACACTGAAGCTTTCTTT. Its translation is CATSGTAGGNTEAFF.

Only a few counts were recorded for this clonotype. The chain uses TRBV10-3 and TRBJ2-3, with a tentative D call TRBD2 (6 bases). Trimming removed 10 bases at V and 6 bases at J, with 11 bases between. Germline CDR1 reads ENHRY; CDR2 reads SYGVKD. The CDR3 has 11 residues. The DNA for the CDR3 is TGTGCCACGTCTCGGGGGGATACGCAGTATTTT. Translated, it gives CATSRGDTQYF.

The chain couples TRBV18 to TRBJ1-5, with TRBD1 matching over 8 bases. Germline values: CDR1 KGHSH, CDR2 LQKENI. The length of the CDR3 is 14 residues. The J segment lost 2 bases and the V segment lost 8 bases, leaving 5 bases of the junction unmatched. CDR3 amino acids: CASTRGPRNQPQHF. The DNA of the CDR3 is TGTGCCAGCACCAGGGGGCCGCGCAATCAGCCCCAGCATTTT.

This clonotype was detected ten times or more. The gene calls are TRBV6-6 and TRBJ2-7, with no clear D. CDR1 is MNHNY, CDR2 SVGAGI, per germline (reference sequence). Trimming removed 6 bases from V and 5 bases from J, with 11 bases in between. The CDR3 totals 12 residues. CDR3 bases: TGTGCCAGCAGCTTAGATGGGAACGAGCAGTACGTC. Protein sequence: CASSLDGNEQYV.

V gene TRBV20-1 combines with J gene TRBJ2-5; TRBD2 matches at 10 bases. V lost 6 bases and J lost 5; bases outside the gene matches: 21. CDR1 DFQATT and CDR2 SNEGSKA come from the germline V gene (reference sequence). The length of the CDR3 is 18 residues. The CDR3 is CSAPAPSGGPAQLETQYF. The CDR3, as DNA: TGCAGTGCCCCAGCCCCTAGCGGGGGACCTGCACAACTGGAGACCCAGTACTTC.

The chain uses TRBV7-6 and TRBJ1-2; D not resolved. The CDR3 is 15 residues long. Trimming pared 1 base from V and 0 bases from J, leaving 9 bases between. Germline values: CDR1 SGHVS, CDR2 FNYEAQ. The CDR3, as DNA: TGTGCCAGCAGCTTAGATCCAACGCCTAACTATGGCTACACCTTC. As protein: CASSLDPTPNYGYTF. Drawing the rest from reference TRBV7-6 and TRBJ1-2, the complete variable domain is GAGVSQSPRYKVTKRGQDVALRCDPISGHVSLYWYRQALGQGPEFLTYFNYEAQQDKSGLPNDRFSAERPEGSISTLTIQRTEQRDSAMYRCASSLDPTPNYGYTFGSGTRLTVV.

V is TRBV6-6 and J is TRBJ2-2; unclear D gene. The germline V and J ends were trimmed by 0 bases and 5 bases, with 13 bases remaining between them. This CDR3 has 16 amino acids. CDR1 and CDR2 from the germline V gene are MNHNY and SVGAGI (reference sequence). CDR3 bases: TGTGCCAGCAGTTACTCGGCCCACAGTGGTACCGGGGAGCTGTTTTTT. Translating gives CASSYSAHSGTGELFF.

CDR3 nucleotide sequence: TGCGCCAGCAGCTTGGATACGGGCATCCACTATGGCTACACCTTC. It yields the protein CASSLDTGIHYGYTF. V is TRBV5-1 and J is TRBJ1-2; D is undetermined. Germline loops: CDR1 SGHRS, CDR2 YFSETQ. This CDR3 has 15 amino acids. The V and J ends lost 0 bases and 3 bases respectively, with 12 bases between them.

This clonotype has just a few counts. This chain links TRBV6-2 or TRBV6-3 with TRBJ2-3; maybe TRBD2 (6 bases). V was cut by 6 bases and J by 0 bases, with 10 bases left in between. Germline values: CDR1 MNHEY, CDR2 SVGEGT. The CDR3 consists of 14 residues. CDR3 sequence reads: CASRRGPSTDTQYF. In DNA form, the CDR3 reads TGTGCCAGCAGGCGGGGACCTAGCACAGATACGCAGTATTTT.

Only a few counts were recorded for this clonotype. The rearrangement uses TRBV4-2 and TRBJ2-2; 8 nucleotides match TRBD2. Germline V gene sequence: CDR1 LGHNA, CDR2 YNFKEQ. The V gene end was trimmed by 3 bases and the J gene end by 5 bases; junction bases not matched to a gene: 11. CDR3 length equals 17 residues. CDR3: CASSHPGSGGVTGELFF. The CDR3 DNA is TGTGCCAGCAGCCACCCCGGGTCCGGGGGGGTGACCGGGGAGCTGTTTTTT.

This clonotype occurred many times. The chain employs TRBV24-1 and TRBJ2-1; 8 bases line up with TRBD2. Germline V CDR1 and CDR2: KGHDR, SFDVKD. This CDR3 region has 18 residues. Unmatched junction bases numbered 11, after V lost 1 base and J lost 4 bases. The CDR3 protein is CATSDFTIARGGYNEQFF. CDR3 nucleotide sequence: TGTGCCACCAGTGATTTTACCATCGCCCGCGGGGGGTACAATGAGCAGTTCTTC.

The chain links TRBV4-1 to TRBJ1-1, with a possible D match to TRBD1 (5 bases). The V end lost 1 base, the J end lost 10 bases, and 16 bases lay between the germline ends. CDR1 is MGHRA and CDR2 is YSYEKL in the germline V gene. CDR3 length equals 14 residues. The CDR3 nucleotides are TGCGCCAGCAGCCAAGGCCCCGGGGCAGGGCCAGCTTTCTTT. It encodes CASSQGPGAGPAFF.

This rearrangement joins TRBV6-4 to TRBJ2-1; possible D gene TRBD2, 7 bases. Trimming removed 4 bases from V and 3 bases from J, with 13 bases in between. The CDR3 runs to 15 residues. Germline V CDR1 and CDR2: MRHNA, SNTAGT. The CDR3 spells CASSVEGGGYNEQFF. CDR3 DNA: TGTGCCAGCAGTGTTGAGGGAGGGGGCTACAATGAGCAGTTCTTC.

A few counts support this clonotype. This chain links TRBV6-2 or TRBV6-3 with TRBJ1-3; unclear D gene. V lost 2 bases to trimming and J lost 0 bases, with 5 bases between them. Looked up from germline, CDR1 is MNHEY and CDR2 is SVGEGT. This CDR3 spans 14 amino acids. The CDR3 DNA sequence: TGTGCCAGCAGTTACCTGGGCTCTGGAAACACCATATATTTT. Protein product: CASSYLGSGNTIYF.

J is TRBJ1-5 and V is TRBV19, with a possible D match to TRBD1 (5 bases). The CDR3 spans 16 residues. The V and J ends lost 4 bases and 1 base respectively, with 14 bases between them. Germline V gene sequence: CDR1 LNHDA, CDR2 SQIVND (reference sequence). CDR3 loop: CASSTRQGRSNQPQHF. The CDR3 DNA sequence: TGTGCCAGTAGTACCCGTCAGGGTAGGAGCAATCAGCCCCAGCATTTT.

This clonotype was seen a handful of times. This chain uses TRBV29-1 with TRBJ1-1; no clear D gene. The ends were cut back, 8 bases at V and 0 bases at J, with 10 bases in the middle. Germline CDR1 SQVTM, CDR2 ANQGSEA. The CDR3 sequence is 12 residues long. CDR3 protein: CSPQAVNTEAFF. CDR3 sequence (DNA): TGCAGCCCCCAGGCTGTGAACACTGAAGCTTTCTTT.

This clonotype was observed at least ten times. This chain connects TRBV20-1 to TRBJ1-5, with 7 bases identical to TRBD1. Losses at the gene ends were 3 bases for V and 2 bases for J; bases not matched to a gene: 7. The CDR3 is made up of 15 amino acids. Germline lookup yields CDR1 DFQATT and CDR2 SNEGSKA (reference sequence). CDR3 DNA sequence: TGCAGTGCTAGGGCAGGGGGGACTGGCAATCAGCCCCAGCATTTT. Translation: CSARAGGTGNQPQHF.

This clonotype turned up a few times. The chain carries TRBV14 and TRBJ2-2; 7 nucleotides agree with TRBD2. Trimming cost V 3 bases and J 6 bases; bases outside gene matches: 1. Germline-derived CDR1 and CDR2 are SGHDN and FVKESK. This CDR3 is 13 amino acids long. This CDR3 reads CASSQTSSGELFF. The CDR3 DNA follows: TGTGCCAGCAGCCAGACTAGCTCCGGGGAGCTGTTTTTT.

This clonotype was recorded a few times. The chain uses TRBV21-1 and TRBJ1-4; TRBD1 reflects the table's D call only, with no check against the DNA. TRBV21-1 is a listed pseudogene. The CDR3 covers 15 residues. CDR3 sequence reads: CASSRGPPYNEKLFF. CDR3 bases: TGTGCCAGCAGCAGGGGACCGCCCTATAATGAAAAACTGTTTTTT.

The CDR3 bases are TGCAGTGCTAGAGAGCCCAGCGGGGGGAAAGAGACCCAGTACTTC. Translated, it gives CSAREPSGGKETQYF. J is TRBJ2-5 and V is TRBV20-1; 9 positions match TRBD2. The V segment lost 0 bases and the J segment 3 bases; nucleotides outside the gene matches: 5. The CDR3 spans 15 residues. The germline V gene encodes CDR1 DFQATT and CDR2 SNEGSKA (reference sequence).